The 24 T cell receptor beta chains given below trace back to one sample, sequenced in a study of T-cell reconstitution after alpha-beta-depleted transplantation in children (dated by TCRdb to 2016 to 2018). Library preparation was by PCR. Sequenced on an Illumina HiSeq 2500. To normalize quantification of the TCRbeta repertoire, the TCR libraries were built with molecular barcoding that relied on unique molecular identifiers. TCRdb applied fastp at Q25 and MiXCR to the public reads, then kept only in-frame beta chains. Here each entry gathers all rows of one CDR3 protein and keeps the most common genes and DNA. The sample table lists more than 250,000 distinct CDR3 sequences, 9.9% of them with a count of one. The ten top clones hold roughly a tenth of the sample. The sequenced sample was PBMCs from the stem cell graft donor, obtained from the stem cell graft. These TCRs come from a human donor who donated a stem cell graft to a child with SCID.

V and J are TRBV20-1 and TRBJ1-2; a weak D match, TRBD1 (5 bases). Per germline, CDR1 DFQATT and CDR2 SNEGSKA (reference sequence). Trimming stripped 0 bases from V and 3 bases from J, with 11 bases between. CDR3 length: 14 residues. The chain's CDR3 is CSARDLRGHYGYTF. The CDR3 DNA is TGCAGTGCTAGAGATCTAAGGGGACACTATGGCTACACCTTC.

This clonotype was observed at least ten times. The chain links TRBV4-2 to TRBJ2-3, with D uncertain. The CDR3 runs to 15 residues. Between the trimmed V and J ends, which lost 0 bases and 0 bases, there was a span of 7 bases. Germline values: CDR1 LGHNA, CDR2 YNFKEQ. The CDR3 region is CASSQDPSSTDTQYF. The CDR3 DNA reads TGTGCCAGCAGCCAAGATCCCAGCAGCACAGATACGCAGTATTTT.

V is TRBV29-1 and J is TRBJ2-5; 7 bases map to TRBD2. This CDR3 has 13 residues. V dropped 4 bases and J dropped 5; count of bases not matched to a gene: 7. Germline V CDR1 and CDR2: SQVTM, ANQGSEA. The DNA of the CDR3 is TGCAGCGTTGGTAGCGGGCGACGGGAGACCCAGTACTTC. It encodes CSVGSGRRETQYF. Using reference TRBV29-1 and TRBJ2-5 for the parts outside the CDR3, the full variable domain is SAVISQKPSRDICQRGTSLTIQCQVDSQVTMMFWYRQQPGQSLTLIATANQGSEATYESGFVIDKFPISRPNLTFSTLTVSNMSPEDSSIYLCSVGSGRRETQYFGPGTRLLVL.

This chain connects TRBV29-1 to TRBJ2-3; the D is unclear. Germline CDR1 reads SQVTM; CDR2 reads ANQGSEA. This CDR3 is built from 14 residues. Trimming removed 4 bases at V and 7 bases at J, with 18 bases between. CDR3 protein: CSVVWVVVANTQYF. DNA for the CDR3: TGCAGCGTTGTGTGGGTAGTGGTTGCAAATACGCAGTATTTT.

This clonotype came up a few times. The rearrangement uses TRBV5-1 and TRBJ2-5; 8 bases fit TRBD2. Germline lookup yields CDR1 SGHRS and CDR2 YFSETQ. This CDR3 contains 15 residues. V gave up 2 bases and J gave up 3 bases; unmatched junction bases: 6. The CDR3 nucleotides are TGCGCCAGCAGCTTTGCTAGCGGGTTTAAAGAGACCCAGTACTTC. Translation gives CASSFASGFKETQYF. The entire variable domain, with the rest obtained from reference TRBV5-1 and TRBJ2-5, is as follows: KAGVTQTPRYLIKTRGQQVTLSCSPISGHRSVSWYQQTPGQGLQFLFEYFSETQRNKGNFPGRFSGRQFSNSRSEMNVSTLELGDSALYLCASSFASGFKETQYFGPGTRLLVL.

The CDR3 DNA follows: TGTGCCAGCACTCCCACCTTCAGTGGGGATGAAGCTTTCTTT. Translating it yields CASTPTFSGDEAFF. This sequence joins TRBV12-3 or TRBV12-4 and TRBJ1-1; D unresolved. CDR3 length equals 14 residues. V lost 7 bases, J lost 7 bases, and 19 bases lay in between.

This clonotype was detected only a few times. The V gene is TRBV6-5, the J gene TRBJ1-1; D ambiguous. The length of the CDR3 is 15 residues. Per germline, CDR1 MNHEY and CDR2 SVGAGI. V was trimmed by 2 bases and J by 0 bases, leaving 10 bases between them. For the CDR3, the DNA is TGTGCCAGCAGTTACCAGTTCAGAATGAACACTGAAGCTTTCTTT. As protein: CASSYQFRMNTEAFF.

This clonotype was seen a few times. The chain has TRBV12-3 or TRBV12-4 and TRBJ1-6, with a tentative D call TRBD1 (6 bases). V gave up 6 bases and J gave up 7 bases, with 13 bases separating them. The CDR3 has 14 residues. The chain's CDR3 is CASRISTGNSPLHF. The CDR3 region has the DNA TGTGCCAGCAGAATAAGCACAGGGAATTCACCCCTCCACTTT.

This clonotype has only a few counts. The rearrangement uses TRBV7-9 and TRBJ2-3, with D possibly being TRBD1 or TRBD2 (5 bases each). The CDR3 has 15 residues. V lost 5 bases and J 2 bases, leaving 14 bases between the germline ends. Germline assignment: CDR1 SEHNR and CDR2 FQNEAQ (reference sequence). CDR3 nucleotides: TGTGCCAGCAGCCCGGGGCGCAGGTTCACAGATACGCAGTATTTT. Protein sequence: CASSPGRRFTDTQYF.

This clonotype was found a few times. The CDR3 region has the DNA TGCGCCAGCAGCACTGGGACAGGGGAAACTTCCTACGAGCAGTACTTC. Translation: CASSTGTGETSYEQYF. This chain connects TRBV5-1 to TRBJ2-7, with 10 positions matching TRBD1. CDR3 length equals 16 residues. Unmatched junction bases numbered 8, after V lost 4 bases and J lost 1 base. Germline CDR1 and CDR2: SGHRS and YFSETQ.

The V gene is TRBV9, the J gene TRBJ2-5; 10 bases agree with TRBD2. The J segment lost 5 bases and the V segment lost 0 bases, leaving 13 bases of the junction unmatched. Germline V CDR1 and CDR2: SGDLS, YYNGEE. This CDR3 comprises 18 residues. CDR3 nucleotide sequence: TGTGCCAGCAGCGTAGGACCCAGGACTAGCGGTGAAATGGAGACCCAGTACTTC. It specifies CASSVGPRTSGEMETQYF.

This clonotype was counted a few times. The chain uses TRBV10-3 and TRBJ2-1, with 9 positions matching TRBD1. J lost 9 bases, V lost 5 bases, and 14 bases had no gene match. This CDR3 region has 16 residues. Germline V gene lookup returns CDR1 ENHRY and CDR2 SYGVKD. The CDR3 here is CAISSQTGGRGSEQFF. As DNA, the CDR3 is TGTGCCATCAGTAGCCAAACAGGGGGCCGGGGCAGTGAGCAGTTCTTC.

This chain links TRBV7-9 with TRBJ2-7; 8 bases align to TRBD1. The CDR3 length is 13 residues. Germline V gives CDR1 SEHNR, CDR2 FQNEAQ (reference sequence). V shed 10 bases, J shed 0 bases, and the junction held 5 bases outside the gene matches. Here the CDR3 reads CATADRDSYEQYF. The CDR3 bases are TGTGCCACCGCGGACAGGGACTCCTACGAGCAGTACTTC.

The CDR3 DNA is TGCGCCAGCAGCCGCCCAACAGGGGACCTTGGCAATGAGCAGTTCTTC. Encoded protein: CASSRPTGDLGNEQFF. The chain uses TRBV4-1 and TRBJ2-1; 7 bases agree with TRBD1. The CDR3 has 16 residues. Germline V gene data show CDR1 as MGHRA and CDR2 as YSYEKL. V gave up 4 bases and J gave up 6 bases; unmatched junction bases: 12.

This clonotype was detected ten times or more. The V and J genes are TRBV12-3 or TRBV12-4 and TRBJ2-2; 10 bases are a match to TRBD2. The CDR3 length is 16 residues. With 1 base clipped from V and 5 bases from J, the junction kept 4 bases outside the gene matches. The CDR3 region has the DNA TGTGCCAGCAGTTTAGAGGGGACTAGCGCAACCGGGGAGCTGTTTTTT. This codes for CASSLEGTSATGELFF.

This clonotype was seen ten or more times. This chain connects TRBV20-1 to TRBJ2-1; possible D gene TRBD1, 6 bases. CDR3 length equals 16 residues. V was cut by 0 bases and J by 0 bases, with 12 bases left in between. The germline CDR1 and CDR2 sequences are DFQATT and SNEGSKA (reference sequence). CDR3: CSAREGGFSSYNEQFF. The CDR3 DNA reads as TGCAGTGCTAGAGAAGGGGGATTCAGCTCCTACAATGAGCAGTTCTTC.

This CDR3 is CASSRQATDTQYF. The CDR3, as DNA: TGTGCCAGCAGCCGTCAGGCCACAGATACGCAGTATTTT. V gene TRBV7-2 combines with J gene TRBJ2-3, with D uncertain. The CDR3 runs to 13 residues. Deletions cut 5 bases from V and 2 bases from J, with 8 bases between. Germline V gene lookup returns CDR1 SGHTA and CDR2 FQGNSA.

The chain recombines TRBV10-3 with TRBJ2-5; weak D call: TRBD1 (5 bases). The germline V and J ends were trimmed by 3 bases and 2 bases, with 10 bases remaining between them. CDR1 and CDR2 from the germline V gene are ENHRY and SYGVKD. This CDR3 region has 14 residues. The CDR3 protein is CAISEGRDQETQYF. CDR3 in DNA: TGTGCCATCAGTGAAGGCAGGGATCAAGAGACCCAGTACTTC.

The table lists this clonotype with a few counts. The chain carries TRBV20-1 and TRBJ2-7; D unclear. The germline gives CDR1 DFQATT, CDR2 SNEGSKA (reference sequence). The CDR3 contains 13 residues. V was shortened by 6 bases and J by 2 bases, with 14 bases between the two germline ends. The CDR3 coding sequence is TGCAGTGCATTCAATTGGCAGACCTACGAGCAGTACTTC. Translating it yields CSAFNWQTYEQYF.

CDR3 sequence: CASSQVTGVGEQFF. CDR3 bases: TGTGCCAGCAGCCAAGTTACGGGGGTCGGTGAGCAGTTCTTC. The chain carries TRBV14 and TRBJ2-1, with D perhaps matching TRBD2 (6 bases). V lost 1 base to trimming and J lost 9 bases, with 13 bases between them. The CDR3 is 14 residues long. Germline CDR1 reads SGHDN; CDR2 reads FVKESK.

A few counts support this clonotype. This rearrangement joins TRBV7-2 to TRBJ2-1; 8 bases are shared with TRBD2. V was clipped by 0 bases and J by 5 bases; unmatched bases: 6. Looked up from germline, CDR1 is SGHTA and CDR2 is FQGNSA. The CDR3 runs to 16 residues. The CDR3 nucleotides read TGTGCCAGCAGCTTAGCGGGTAGCGGGACCCACAATGAGCAGTTCTTC. Translation: CASSLAGSGTHNEQFF.

The chain employs TRBV6-2 or TRBV6-3 and TRBJ1-1; D is unclear. Trimming removed 0 bases from V and 3 bases from J, with 11 bases in between. This CDR3 comprises 15 residues. CDR1 and CDR2 from the germline V gene are MNHEY and SVGEGT. In DNA form, the CDR3 reads TGTGCCAGCAGTTACTCGGAAGGTGGGTACACTGAAGCTTTCTTT. Encoded protein: CASSYSEGGYTEAFF.

This clonotype was seen only a few times. The chain uses TRBV21-1 and TRBJ2-1; the D call TRBD1 from the table was never checked on the DNA. TRBV21-1 is a pseudogene locus. The CDR3 length is 14 residues. Written as DNA, the CDR3 is TGTGCCAGCAGCAAAGTAGAGGCGGCGGAGTGGCAGTTCTTC. Translating gives CASSKVEAAEWQFF.

This sequence joins TRBV12-3 or TRBV12-4 and TRBJ2-5, with 10 bases identical to TRBD1. This CDR3 region has 15 residues. The junction had 8 bases not matched to a gene; V was cut back by 6 bases and J by 4 bases. This CDR3 reads CASSLQTGGRETQYF. The CDR3 bases are TGTGCCAGCAGCCTCCAGACAGGGGGCCGAGAGACCCAGTACTTC.